What follows are 14 T cell receptor beta chains derived from one specimen sequenced in a study of T-cell memory formation after mild COVID-19. TCRdb re-analysed the 5' RACE reads in MiXCR, keeping a single row per CDR3 protein. Altogether roughly 170,000 distinct CDR3 sequences are present, about a fifth being singletons, with the ten largest covering roughly 24%. The sequenced sample was PBMCs or a T cell subset sorted from them (not recorded which). These receptors were collected from an adult woman who had mild COVID-19 (a few samples of this study predate the infection). Cell type and time point are not known.

This clonotype was observed a few times. The chain is built from TRBV7-2 and TRBJ1-2, with a weak D call TRBD1 (6 bases). Between the trimmed V and J ends, which lost 5 bases and 6 bases, there was a span of 16 bases. CDR1 and CDR2 from the germline V gene are SGHTA and FQGNSA. The CDR3 length is 14 residues. CDR3 sequence reads: CASSPRIQGNGYTF. The CDR3 DNA is TGTGCCAGCAGCCCTAGGATCCAGGGGAATGGCTACACCTTC. The full variable domain, with the rest looked up from reference TRBV7-2 and TRBJ1-2, is GAGVSQSPSNKVTEKGKDVELRCDPISGHTALYWYRQSLGQGLEFLIYFQGNSAPDKSGLPSDRFSAERTGGSVSTLTIQRTQQEDSAVYLCASSPRIQGNGYTFGSGTRLTVV.

The chain is built from TRBV20-1 and TRBJ1-2; D not certain. CDR3 size: 12 residues. V was pared by 4 bases and J by 2 bases, with 8 bases between. CDR1 DFQATT and CDR2 SNEGSKA come from the germline V gene (reference sequence). This CDR3 is CSATSDNYGYTF. DNA for the CDR3: TGCAGTGCTACCAGTGACAACTATGGCTACACCTTC.

This clonotype appeared a few times. The V and J genes are TRBV7-9 and TRBJ2-3; D might be TRBD2 (6 bases). Germline V gives CDR1 SEHNR, CDR2 FQNEAQ (reference sequence). The CDR3 loop spans 16 amino acids. Trimming removed 5 bases at V and 0 bases at J, with 15 bases between. The CDR3 DNA sequence: TGTGCCAGCAGCACCGGGACTTCTACTAGCACAGATACGCAGTATTTT. This encodes CASSTGTSTSTDTQYF.

The chain combines TRBV27 with TRBJ1-6; tentatively, D is TRBD1 (6 bases). Germline assignment: CDR1 MNHEY and CDR2 SMNVEV (reference sequence). V was clipped by 4 bases and J by 6 bases, with 13 bases between them. The CDR3 spans 15 residues. CDR3 in DNA: TGTGCCAGCAGTTCTCGGACAGCGGCTAATTCACCCCTCCACTTT. Its protein is CASSSRTAANSPLHF.

The V call is TRBV15, the J call TRBJ2-5; D call uncertain. The germline V gene has CDR1 LNHNV and CDR2 YYDKDF (reference sequence). Trimming pared 1 base from V and 4 bases from J, leaving 10 bases between. The CDR3 runs 14 residues. CDR3 DNA sequence: TGTGCCACCAGCAGAGGTTCTACTGGAGAGACCCAGTACTTC. It encodes CATSRGSTGETQYF.

This clonotype appeared a few times. The chain employs TRBV7-6 and TRBJ1-2, with a tentative D call TRBD1 (5 bases). With 5 bases removed from V and 2 bases from J, the gap between germline ends came to 15 bases. CDR1 and CDR2 from the germline V gene are SGHVS and FNYEAQ. CDR3 length: 15 residues. CDR3 sequence reads: CASSPMEGINYGYTF. The CDR3, as DNA: TGTGCCAGCAGCCCAATGGAGGGGATCAACTATGGCTACACCTTC.

This clonotype was recorded a few times. V and J are TRBV12-3 or TRBV12-4 and TRBJ2-3; D perhaps matches TRBD1 (6 bases). This CDR3 is 15 amino acids long. V gave up 3 bases and J gave up 0 bases, with 10 bases separating them. CDR3 residues: CASSFTGYSTDTQYF. CDR3 nucleotide sequence: TGTGCCAGCAGTTTTACAGGGTATAGCACAGATACGCAGTATTTT.

The V and J genes are TRBV24-1 and TRBJ1-1; D uncertain. V shed 0 bases and J shed 3 bases, with 4 bases lying between them. The germline gives CDR1 KGHDR, CDR2 SFDVKD. The CDR3 extends over 13 amino acids. CDR3 bases: TGTGCCACCAGTGATTTGACAGACACTGAAGCTTTCTTT. Amino acid sequence: CATSDLTDTEAFF.

The chain recombines TRBV11-2 with TRBJ2-5; 9 nucleotides agree with TRBD2. This CDR3 contains 18 residues. The V segment lost 1 base and the J segment 5 bases; nucleotides outside the gene matches: 14. The germline CDR1 and CDR2 sequences are SGHAT and FQNNGV. This CDR3 is CASSLGLAGRSQRETQYF. The CDR3 region has the DNA TGTGCCAGCAGCTTAGGTCTAGCGGGGAGAAGTCAAAGGGAGACCCAGTACTTC.

This clonotype has a handful of counts. This chain connects TRBV2 to TRBJ1-1; D possibly corresponds to TRBD1 (5 bases). Germline CDR1 and CDR2: SNHLY and FYNNEI. The ends were cut back, 6 bases at V and 7 bases at J, with 21 bases in the middle. This CDR3 is built from 15 residues. The CDR3 sequence: CASRTGLQNFLEAFF. As DNA, the CDR3 is TGTGCCAGCAGGACGGGACTGCAAAACTTTCTTGAAGCTTTCTTT.

This clonotype has just a few counts. This sequence joins TRBV20-1 and TRBJ2-1; 10 bases are a match to TRBD2. The CDR3 runs 16 residues. With 0 bases clipped from V and 9 bases from J, the junction kept 11 bases outside the gene matches. Germline V gene sequence: CDR1 DFQATT, CDR2 SNEGSKA (reference sequence). As DNA, the CDR3 is TGCAGTGCTAGAGATCCCGGGCTAGCGGGAGACGTTGAGCAGTTCTTC. This gives the protein CSARDPGLAGDVEQFF.

The chain has TRBV11-3 and TRBJ2-7; TRBD1 agrees at 7 bases. The CDR3 is 14 amino acids. The V and J ends lost 4 bases and 2 bases, in that order; junction bases with no gene match: 5. Germline CDR1 is SGHNT and CDR2 is YENEEA. CDR3 coding DNA: TGTGCCAGCAGCTATCAGGGACAGCCCTACGAGCAGTACTTC. It yields the protein CASSYQGQPYEQYF.

This clonotype was seen more than once but under ten times. The rearrangement links TRBV4-3 to TRBJ2-7; no reliable D call. Per germline, CDR1 LGHNA and CDR2 YSLEER. This CDR3 contains 13 residues. The V and J ends lost 2 bases and 6 bases respectively, with 11 bases between them. The CDR3 DNA sequence: TGCGCCAGCAGCCAATCCCACAAGCGCGAGCAGTACTTC. It codes for CASSQSHKREQYF.

This rearrangement joins TRBV4-1 to TRBJ1-2, with TRBD1 matching over 7 bases. CDR1 is MGHRA, CDR2 YSYEKL, per germline. The CDR3 is made up of 14 amino acids. The ends lost 4 bases at V and 5 bases at J; junction bases unmatched: 7. The CDR3 sequence is CASSPETGFYGYTF. CDR3 DNA sequence: TGCGCCAGCAGCCCCGAGACAGGGTTTTATGGCTACACCTTC.